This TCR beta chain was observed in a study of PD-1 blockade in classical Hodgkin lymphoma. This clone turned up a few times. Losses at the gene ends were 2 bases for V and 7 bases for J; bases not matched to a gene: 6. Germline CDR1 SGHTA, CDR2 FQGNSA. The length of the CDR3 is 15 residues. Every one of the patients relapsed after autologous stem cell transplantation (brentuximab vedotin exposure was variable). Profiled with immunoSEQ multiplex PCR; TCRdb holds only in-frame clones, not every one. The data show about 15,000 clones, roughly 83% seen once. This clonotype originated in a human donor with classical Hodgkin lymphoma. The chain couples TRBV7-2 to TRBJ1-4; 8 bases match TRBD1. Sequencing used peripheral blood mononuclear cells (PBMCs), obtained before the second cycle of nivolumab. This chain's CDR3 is CASSLQGAFSEKLFF. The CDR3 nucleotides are TGTGCCAGCAGCTTACAGGGGGCGTTTAGTGAAAAACTGTTTTTT.